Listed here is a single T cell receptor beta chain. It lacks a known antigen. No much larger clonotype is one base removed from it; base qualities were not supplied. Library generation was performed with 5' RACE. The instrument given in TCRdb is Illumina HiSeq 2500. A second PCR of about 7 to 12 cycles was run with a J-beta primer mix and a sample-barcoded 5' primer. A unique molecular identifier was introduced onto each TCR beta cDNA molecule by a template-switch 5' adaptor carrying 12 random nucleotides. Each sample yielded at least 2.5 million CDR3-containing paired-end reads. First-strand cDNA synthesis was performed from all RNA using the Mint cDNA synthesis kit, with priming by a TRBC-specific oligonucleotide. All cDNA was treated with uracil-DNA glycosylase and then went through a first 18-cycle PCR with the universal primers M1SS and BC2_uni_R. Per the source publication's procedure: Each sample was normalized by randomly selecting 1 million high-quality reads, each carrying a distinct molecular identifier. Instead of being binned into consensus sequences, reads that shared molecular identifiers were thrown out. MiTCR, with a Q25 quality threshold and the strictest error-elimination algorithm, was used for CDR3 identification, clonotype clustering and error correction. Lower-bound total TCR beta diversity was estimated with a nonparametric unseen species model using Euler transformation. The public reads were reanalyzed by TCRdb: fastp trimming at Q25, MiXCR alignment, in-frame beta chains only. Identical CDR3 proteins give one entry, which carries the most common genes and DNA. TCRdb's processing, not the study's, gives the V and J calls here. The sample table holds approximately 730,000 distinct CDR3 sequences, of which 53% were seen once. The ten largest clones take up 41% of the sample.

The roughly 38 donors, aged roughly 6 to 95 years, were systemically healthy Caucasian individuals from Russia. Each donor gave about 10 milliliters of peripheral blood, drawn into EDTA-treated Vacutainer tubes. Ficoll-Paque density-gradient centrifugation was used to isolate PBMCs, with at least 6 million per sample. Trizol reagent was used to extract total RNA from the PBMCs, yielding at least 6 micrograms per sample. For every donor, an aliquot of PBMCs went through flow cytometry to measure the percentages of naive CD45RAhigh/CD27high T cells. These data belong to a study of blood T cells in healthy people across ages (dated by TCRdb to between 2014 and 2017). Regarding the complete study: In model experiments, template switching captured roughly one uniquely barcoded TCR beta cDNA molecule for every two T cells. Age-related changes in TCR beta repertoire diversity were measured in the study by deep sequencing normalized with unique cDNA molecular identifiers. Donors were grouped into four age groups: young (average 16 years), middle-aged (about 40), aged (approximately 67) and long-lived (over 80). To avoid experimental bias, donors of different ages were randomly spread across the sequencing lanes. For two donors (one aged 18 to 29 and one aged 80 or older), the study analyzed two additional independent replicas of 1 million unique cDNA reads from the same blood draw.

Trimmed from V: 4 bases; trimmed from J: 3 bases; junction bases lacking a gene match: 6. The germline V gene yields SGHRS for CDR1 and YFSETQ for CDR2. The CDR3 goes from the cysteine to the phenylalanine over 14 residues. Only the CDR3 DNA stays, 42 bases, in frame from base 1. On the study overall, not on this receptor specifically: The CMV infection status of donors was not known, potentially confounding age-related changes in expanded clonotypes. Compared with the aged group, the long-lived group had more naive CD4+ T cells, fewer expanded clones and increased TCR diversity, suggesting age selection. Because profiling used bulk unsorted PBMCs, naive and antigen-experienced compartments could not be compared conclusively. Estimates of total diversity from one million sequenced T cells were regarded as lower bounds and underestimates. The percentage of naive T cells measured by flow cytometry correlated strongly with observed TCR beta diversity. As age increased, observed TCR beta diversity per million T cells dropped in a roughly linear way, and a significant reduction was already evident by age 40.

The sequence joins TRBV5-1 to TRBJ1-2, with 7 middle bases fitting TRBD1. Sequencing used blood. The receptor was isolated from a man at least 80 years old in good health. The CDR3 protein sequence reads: CASSGGTDYYGYTF. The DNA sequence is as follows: TGCGCCAGCAGCGGTGGGACAGACTACTATGGCTACACCTTC.